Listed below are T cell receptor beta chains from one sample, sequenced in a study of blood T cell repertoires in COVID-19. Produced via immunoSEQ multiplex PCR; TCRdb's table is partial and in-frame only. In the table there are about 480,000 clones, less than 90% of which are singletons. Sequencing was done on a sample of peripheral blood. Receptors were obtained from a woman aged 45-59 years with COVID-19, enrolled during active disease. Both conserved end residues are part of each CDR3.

CAGGVLAFNTGELFF	TRBV28	TRBJ2-2
CATTDRGQDGYTF	TRBV28	TRBJ1-2
CASSIGLGRIGSPLHF	TRBV19	TRBJ1-6
CASSLNGRQGGTEAFF	TRBV7-3	TRBJ1-1
CATSVQTSGGFNEQFF	TRBV24-1	TRBJ2-1
CASSVEREYNEQFF	TRBV18	TRBJ2-1
CASSPGTGGYEQYF	TRBV7-7	TRBJ2-7
CAWIRGLYGYTF	TRBV30	TRBJ1-2
CASALLGGRRGEAFF	TRBV28	TRBJ1-1
CASSQTSRGETQYF	TRBV27	TRBJ2-5
CASTPPEGLNTEAFF	TRBV19	TRBJ1-1
CATSEGQSGEQYF	TRBV24-1	TRBJ2-7
CASSDDPGKSEAFF	TRBV6-4	TRBJ1-1
CASSATGGGITEAFF	TRBV9	TRBJ1-1
CAVDRGGFEAFF	TRBV28	TRBJ1-1
CASSLNAGGYTF	TRBV7-8	TRBJ1-2
CASSRRSGEAFF	TRBV5-1	TRBJ1-1
CASGPGGQGLNYGYTF	TRBV12-5	TRBJ1-2